These T cell receptor beta chains were read from a single sample in a study of cytomegalovirus exposure and HLA in healthy donors. The assay was immunoSEQ multiplex PCR, and TCRdb's table has in-frame clones only and misses some. This table lists about 120,000 clones. The specimen sequenced was PBMCs. The source is a young man in good health and CMV-seronegative. Each CDR3 is given with its conserved first and last residue. A D gene is named only where the DNA matches it firmly.

j_gene	d_gene	v_gene	CDR3nt	CDR3aa
TRBJ2-5	TRBD1	TRBV27	TGTGCCAGCAGTTTATCCTTGACAGGGTCTGAAGAGACCCAGTACTTC	CASSLSLTGSEETQYF
TRBJ2-1	.	TRBV5-4	TGTGCCAGCAGCCATCTCTCCGGGACGGGAGACAATGAGCAGTTCTTC	CASSHLSGTGDNEQFF
TRBJ2-1	TRBD2	TRBV9	TGTGCCAGCAGCCCCCTTGGAGCGGGGGGGCAGAGTGAGCAGTTCTTC	CASSPLGAGGQSEQFF
TRBJ1-1	TRBD1	TRBV9	TGTGCCAGCAGCGGGATTAGTGCACAGGGGGGCACTGAAGCTTTCTTT	CASSGISAQGGTEAFF
TRBJ2-1	.	TRBV7-3	TGTGCCAGCAGCTTAAACCCAGGGGTTAATGAGCAGTTCTTC	CASSLNPGVNEQFF
TRBJ1-2	.	TRBV6-6	TGTGCCAGCAGTTACGGAGCGGACCGGGGGGTAGGCTACACCTTC	CASSYGADRGVGYTF
TRBJ2-5	TRBD1	TRBV6-1	TGTGCCAGCAGTTTAGAAGGGACAGAAGGGACCCAGTACTTC	CASSLEGTEGTQYF
TRBJ1-1	.	TRBV19	TGTGCCAGTTTAAGGACACGGGGAGGCGGCACTGAAGCCTTCTTT	CASLRTRGGGTEAFF
TRBJ2-3	TRBD2	TRBV6-5	TGTGCCAGCAGTTACGGTATGGGAGGGGTAGATACGCAGTATTTT	CASSYGMGGVDTQYF
TRBJ2-2	TRBD1	TRBV27	TGTGCCACGGCGGGGGCGGGACAGGGCACCGGGGAGCTGTTTTTT	CATAGAGQGTGELFF
TRBJ1-6	.	TRBV7-9	TGTGCCAGCGACAGCGCTCCGAATTCACCCCTCCACTTT	CASDSAPNSPLHF
TRBJ1-1	.	TRBV19	TGTGCCAGTAGTATCGGAGGAGCTCTCATGAACACTGAAGCTTTCTTT	CASSIGGALMNTEAFF
TRBJ2-7	.	TRBV11-2	TGTGCCAGCAGTTCACCTCTATTCTTAGGAGGCTACGAGCAGTACTTC	CASSSPLFLGGYEQYF
TRBJ1-1	TRBD1	TRBV28	TGTGCCAGCAGACTACGACAGGGGAAGGCTGAAGCTTTCTTT	CASRLRQGKAEAFF
TRBJ2-7	TRBD1	TRBV27	TGTGCCAGCAGTGATAGCGGGACAGGGGCTTCCTACGAGCAGTACTTC	CASSDSGTGASYEQYF
TRBJ2-1	TRBD2	TRBV7-8	TGTGCCAGCAGCCTAAGCGGGGGGGCGGAGAATGAGCAGTTCTTC	CASSLSGGAENEQFF
TRBJ2-3	TRBD2	TRBV10-1	TGCGCCAGCAGTGAAACGGTAGCGGGAGTCCCCCACACAGATACGCAGTATTTT	CASSETVAGVPHTDTQYF
TRBJ2-2	TRBD2	TRBV9	TGTGCCAGCGGAAGACTAGCGGGAGGGTGGACCGGGGAGCTGTTTTTT	CASGRLAGGWTGELFF
TRBJ2-1	TRBD1	TRBV6-5	TGTGCCAGCAGTTATGGGACAGGGGTTCGCAATGAGCAGTTCTTC	CASSYGTGVRNEQFF
TRBJ2-1	.	TRBV9	TGTGCCAGCAGCGTTGAGGACAGCTCCTACAATGAGCAGTTCTTC	CASSVEDSSYNEQFF
TRBJ2-7	TRBD2	TRBV5-6	TGTGCCAGCAGACCACTAGCGCTACCTTACGAGCAGTACTTC	CASRPLALPYEQYF
TRBJ2-6	.	TRBV27	TGTGCCAGCAGTCCCCCGACTAGCTCTGGGGCCAACGTCCTGACTTTC	CASSPPTSSGANVLTF
TRBJ1-1	.	TRBV10-2	TGCGCCAGCAGTGGGGACACCCTTGAAGCTTTCTTT	CASSGDTLEAFF
TRBJ1-1	.	TRBV18	TGTGCCAGCTCACTTCAGGTTATGAACACTGAAGCTTTCTTT	CASSLQVMNTEAFF
TRBJ1-1	.	TRBV5-1	TGCGCCAGCAGCCTCGTGGGTGGAGACACTGAAGCTTTCTTT	CASSLVGGDTEAFF
TRBJ2-2	.	TRBV4-1	TGCGCCAGCAGCCAAGATCCCCCAGCGTCGGCCCTCGGGGAGCTGTTTTTT	CASSQDPPASALGELFF
TRBJ2-7	TRBD2	TRBV6-5	TGTGCCAGCAGAGGACTAGCGCCTTCCTACGAGCAGTACTTC	CASRGLAPSYEQYF
TRBJ2-3	.	TRBV2	TGTGCCAGCAGTGAACAGGGAAGCACAGATACGCAGTATTTT	CASSEQGSTDTQYF
TRBJ2-5	.	TRBV7-3	TGTGCCAGCAGCCAGGATGAGCAATCAGAGACCCAGTACTTC	CASSQDEQSETQYF
TRBJ1-1	TRBD1	TRBV6-6	TGTGCCAGCAGTTACCCACAGGGGGCTGAAGCTTTCTTT	CASSYPQGAEAFF
TRBJ1-1	.	TRBV18	TGTGCCAGCTCACCGGGAGGGACCCCACCTGAAGCTTTCTTT	CASSPGGTPPEAFF
TRBJ2-7	.	TRBV13	TGTGCCAGCAGCTTAGGCCGGAACAGGTTAAGCCACGAGCAGTACTTC	CASSLGRNRLSHEQYF
TRBJ1-2	.	TRBV28	TGTGCCAGCTCTCCGAGGGCTGGGTATGGCTACACCTTC	CASSPRAGYGYTF
TRBJ1-1	TRBD1	TRBV11-1	TGTGCCAGCAGCTCAGGACAGGGTGGTGTTCGGAACACTGAAGCTTTCTTT	CASSSGQGGVRNTEAFF
TRBJ2-1	TRBD2	TRBV7-9	TGTGCCAGCAGCCAGACGGGACTAGCGGGAGGTCGATATTACAATGAGCAGTTCTTC	CASSQTGLAGGRYYNEQFF
TRBJ1-2	.	TRBV7-2	TGTGCCAGCAGCTTCCTATGGACAGACGGCTACACCTTC	CASSFLWTDGYTF
TRBJ2-3	.	TRBV5-1	TGCGCCAGCAACGGGGGTGGCACAGATACGCAGTATTTT	CASNGGGTDTQYF
TRBJ2-1	TRBD2	TRBV28	TGTGCCAGCGGACCGTTAGCGGGAAACGAGCAGTTCTTC	CASGPLAGNEQFF
TRBJ1-1	.	TRBV7-2	TGTGCCAGCAACCAAGGACAGCAAAGGACTGAAGCTTTCTTT	CASNQGQQRTEAFF
TRBJ2-7	.	TRBV5-1	TGCGCCAGCAGCTTGGGTCTCAGCAGGGTCTACGAGCAGTACTTC	CASSLGLSRVYEQYF
TRBJ1-5	TRBD1	TRBV25-1	TGTGCCAGCAGTGAATGGGGGGGACAGGGGGATCAGCCCCAGCATTTT	CASSEWGGQGDQPQHF
TRBJ2-7	.	TRBV4-1	TGCGCCAGCAGCCAAGAGAGGAGAGGTTACGAGCAGTACTTC	CASSQERRGYEQYF
TRBJ1-2	.	TRBV5-1	TGCGCCAGCAGCTTGGATGACAGCCGGGGCTACACCTTC	CASSLDDSRGYTF
TRBJ2-1	.	TRBV21-1	TGTGCCAGCAGCAAAGTGACGGGGGGCCACAATGAGCAGTTCTTC	CASSKVTGGHNEQFF
TRBJ2-7	.	TRBV9	TGTGCCAGCAGCGTGTCAGGGTTCTCCTACGAGCAGTACTTC	CASSVSGFSYEQYF
TRBJ1-2	TRBD1	TRBV2	TGTGCCAGCCCCGGGACAGGGTGGGCCAACTATGGCTACACCTTC	CASPGTGWANYGYTF
TRBJ2-5	.	TRBV5-1	TGCGCCAGCAGCTTGGGAGCTCTAGACGTGGAAGAGACCCAGTACTTC	CASSLGALDVEETQYF
TRBJ2-1	TRBD2	TRBV27	TGTGCCAGCAGTTTATATCGCAAAGCGGGAGGGCTGAATGAGCAGTTCTTC	CASSLYRKAGGLNEQFF
TRBJ1-2	.	TRBV6-1	TGTGCCAGCAGCCACCCGCGAGGTGGGGCTTATGGCTACACCTTC	CASSHPRGGAYGYTF
TRBJ1-4	.	TRBV25-1	TGTGCCAGCAGTGCTCGGGGGGTTGCGGGTGAAAAACTGTTTTTT	CASSARGVAGEKLFF
TRBJ2-2	TRBD1	TRBV2	TGTGCCACTGACAGGGTAGGATCCGGGGAGCTGTTTTTT	CATDRVGSGELFF
TRBJ1-5	.	TRBV21-1	TGTGCCAGCACTGAGACAGGTTCTAATCAGCCCCAGCATTTT	CASTETGSNQPQHF
TRBJ2-5	.	TRBV12-5	TGTGCTAGTGGTCCCACAGTTGGGGCTGGGACCCAGTACTTC	CASGPTVGAGTQYF
TRBJ1-3	TRBD1	TRBV6-1	TGTGCCAGCAGTGAACTGGACAGGGGCGTTGGAAACACCATATATTTT	CASSELDRGVGNTIYF
TRBJ2-1	.	TRBV11-2	TGTGCCAGCAGTTCCGGGACACCTTCCTACAATGAGCAGTTCTTC	CASSSGTPSYNEQFF
TRBJ1-3	.	TRBV30	TGTGCCTGGAGGGGGGACATCTCTGGAAACACCATATATTTT	CAWRGDISGNTIYF
TRBJ1-4	TRBD1	TRBV28	TGTGCCAGCAGTTTAGCTGGGACAGGGCTCGATGAAAAACTGTTTTTT	CASSLAGTGLDEKLFF
TRBJ2-1	TRBD1	TRBV6-6	TGTGCCAGCAGACTCACGACAGGGGGCAACAATGAGCAGTTCTTC	CASRLTTGGNNEQFF